A single sample gave rise to the 13 T cell receptor beta chains below, sequenced in a study of blood T cell repertoires in COVID-19 (dated by TCRdb to about 2020). Preparation of the library involved the immunoSEQ multiplex PCR assay. TCRdb's version of the immuneACCESS table is confined to in-frame rearrangements and falls short of the full clone set. An unresolved V gene accounts for under half of the shortfall where checked; the remainder is of unknown origin. This sample is represented by about 300,000 clones; around 88% of them were singletons. The leading ten clones occupy approximately 1.5% of the sample. Sequenced sample: peripheral blood. All receptors come from a woman in her fifties or sixties with acute or convalescent COVID-19.

This clone has a count of ten or more. V and J are TRBV7-9 and TRBJ2-2, with D unresolved. Germline values: CDR1 SEHNR, CDR2 FQNEAQ (reference sequence). The CDR3 spans 15 residues. Trimming took off 3 bases at V and 5 bases at J, with 13 bases between the two ends. This chain's CDR3 is CASSFLGAFTGELFF. For the CDR3, the DNA is TGTGCCAGCAGCTTCCTAGGTGCTTTTACCGGGGAGCTGTTTTTT.

The CDR3 spells CASSTSGIHTDTQYF. The CDR3 DNA follows: TGTGCCAGCTCGACTAGCGGGATCCACACAGATACGCAGTATTTT. V gene TRBV6-5 combines with J gene TRBJ2-3; TRBD2 aligns across 11 bases. CDR3 length equals 15 residues. In germline, CDR1 is MNHEY, CDR2 SVGAGI. Trimming removed 8 bases from V and 2 bases from J; junction bases left unmatched: 6.

This clone was detected once. The chain carries TRBV7-3 and TRBJ2-1, with TRBD2 identical over 10 bases. The CDR3 contains 15 residues. Germline lookup yields CDR1 SGHTA and CDR2 FQGTGA. Trimming took 2 bases from V and 6 from J; bases not matched to a gene: 4. CDR3 loop: CASSLWLAGVNEQFF. In nucleotides, the CDR3 is TGTGCCAGCAGCTTATGGCTAGCGGGAGTCAATGAGCAGTTCTTC.

This chain uses TRBV28 with TRBJ2-1; 7 bases line up with TRBD2. The V and J ends lost 6 bases and 7 bases, in that order; junction bases with no gene match: 12. The CDR3 loop spans 15 amino acids. Germline CDR1 is MDHEN and CDR2 is SYDVKM. The CDR3 sequence is CASRLPSGVGNEQFF. CDR3 coding DNA: TGTGCCAGCAGACTGCCCAGCGGGGTCGGGAATGAGCAGTTCTTC.

A few counts support this clone. The chain joins TRBV4-1 to TRBJ2-5; D is possibly TRBD2 (5 bases). The V and J ends lost 1 base and 1 base respectively, with 25 bases between them. The CDR3 has 20 amino acids. Per germline, CDR1 MGHRA and CDR2 YSYEKL. The CDR3 nucleotides read TGCGCCAGCAGCCAAGGACCCATACCCCCCAAGCGGACCAGCCAAGAGACCCAGTACTTC. This encodes CASSQGPIPPKRTSQETQYF.

This chain links TRBV19 with TRBJ1-4, with 9 nucleotides matching TRBD1. The CDR3 length is 15 residues. The V gene end was trimmed by 5 bases and the J gene end by 3 bases; junction bases not matched to a gene: 4. Germline V lookup: CDR1 LNHDA, CDR2 SQIVND (reference sequence). The CDR3 reads CASSSRTGANEKLFF. The CDR3 nucleotides are TGTGCCAGTAGTTCTCGGACAGGGGCTAATGAAAAACTGTTTTTT.

The chain combines TRBV28 with TRBJ2-3, with 13 bases lining up with TRBD2. Germline CDR1 and CDR2: MDHEN and SYDVKM. The V segment lost 6 bases and the J segment 3 bases; nucleotides outside the gene matches: 9. This CDR3 comprises 17 residues. In nucleotides, the CDR3 is TGTGCCAGCAGCCGGCGCCTGGGACTAGCGGGAACAGATACGCAGTATTTT. Its translation: CASSRRLGLAGTDTQYF.

V and J are TRBV27 and TRBJ2-1, with 9 positions matching TRBD1. The CDR3 extends over 14 amino acids. Germline lookup yields CDR1 MNHEY and CDR2 SMNVEV (reference sequence). V gave up 8 bases and J gave up 6 bases; unmatched junction bases: 8. CDR3 nucleotide sequence: TGTGCCAGCTACGGGACAGGGAAACCCAATGAGCAGTTCTTC. Amino acid sequence: CASYGTGKPNEQFF.

The chain joins TRBV7-2 to TRBJ1-5; D unresolved. CDR1 SGHTA and CDR2 FQGNSA come from the germline V gene. V was pared by 1 base and J by 3 bases, with 10 bases between. The CDR3 has 15 residues. The chain's CDR3 is CASSLVPQFNQPQHF. DNA for the CDR3: TGTGCCAGCAGCTTAGTACCACAGTTCAATCAGCCCCAGCATTTT.

This chain links TRBV4-1 with TRBJ2-1; TRBD2 is a possible D gene (5 bases). Trimming stripped 0 bases from V and 10 bases from J, with 19 bases between. The CDR3 length is 16 residues. Germline CDR1 and CDR2: MGHRA and YSYEKL. CDR3 nucleotide sequence: TGCGCCAGCAGCCAAGAACATAGTACGGAGGTTCGGGAGCAGTTCTTC. This translates into CASSQEHSTEVREQFF.

This chain connects TRBV7-9 to TRBJ2-1; 13 bases align to TRBD2. Losses at the gene ends were 5 bases for V and 0 bases for J; bases not matched to a gene: 7. The length of the CDR3 is 18 residues. The V gene's germline CDR1 is SEHNR and CDR2 FQNEAQ (reference sequence). In DNA form, the CDR3 reads TGTGCCAGCAGCCTGTGGACTAGCGGGGGAAGCTCCTACAATGAGCAGTTCTTC. Its protein product is CASSLWTSGGSSYNEQFF.

CDR3 coding DNA: TGTGCCAGCAGTTGGGGCGGGAGAAGGGTCTATGGCTACACCTTC. This translates into CASSWGGRRVYGYTF. The rearrangement uses TRBV6-6 and TRBJ1-2, with a weak D call TRBD1 (5 bases). V was pared by 4 bases and J by 4 bases, with 16 bases between. The CDR3 has 15 residues. Germline V CDR1 and CDR2: MNHNY, SVGAGI (reference sequence).

This chain joins TRBV5-4 and TRBJ2-4; D is possibly TRBD1 (5 bases). Per germline, CDR1 SGHNT and CDR2 YYREEE (reference sequence). CDR3 length: 15 amino acids. Trimming stripped 4 bases from V and 0 bases from J, with 11 bases between. CDR3 amino acids: CASSPGSLAKNIQYF. CDR3 bases: TGTGCCAGCAGCCCAGGGTCACTAGCCAAAAACATTCAGTACTTC.